A selection of T cell receptor beta chains follows, all from one sample in a study of CD8 T cells in ankylosing spondylitis. TCRdb reprocessed the 5' RACE reads with MiXCR, giving one entry per CDR3 protein. The sample lists 220,000 or so distinct CDR3 sequences; around 18% were seen once. The sequenced material came from blood, either unsorted or a sorted T cell fraction (not recorded which). The receptor set was obtained from a male donor with ankylosing spondylitis. Both conserved end residues are part of each CDR3. D genes are given only for firm matches. Rows give clone size only sometimes, using once, few, many, or a class for an expanded clone.

>14|-|TRBJ2-1|TRBV19|few
TGTGCCAGTAGAACGGGACAAATCTACAATGAGCAGTTCTTC
CASRTGQIYNEQFF
>14|-|TRBJ2-7|TRBV28|few
TGTGCCAGCAGTCGCCGGGACAACGCCTACGAGCAGTACTTC
CASSRRDNAYEQYF
>15|TRBD1|TRBJ2-7|TRBV19|-
TGTGCCAGTAGTATTGAACAGGGGGCCTCCTACGAGCAGTACTTC
CASSIEQGASYEQYF
>17|-|TRBJ1-2|TRBV5-1|-
TGCGCCAGCAGCTCATTTATCCCCCCGACGGAAGGCTATGGCTACACCTTC
CASSSFIPPTEGYGYTF
>14|-|TRBJ1-2|TRBV30|few
TGTGCCTGGATGGAGAGCGGAGGAGTGGAAGGCTACACCTTC
CAWMESGGVEGYTF
>13|-|TRBJ2-1|TRBV12-3/TRBV12-4|few
TGTGCCAGCAGTTCCAGACCTGTCAATGAGCAGTTCTTC
CASSSRPVNEQFF
>19|TRBD2|TRBJ2-7|TRBV6-5|few
TGTGCCAGCAGTTACTCCCCGGGACTAGCGGGCTTACTCTCCTACGAGCAGTACTTC
CASSYSPGLAGLLSYEQYF
>11|-|TRBJ1-1|TRBV29-1|many
TGCAGCGTTTTATCGAACACTGAAGCTTTCTTT
CSVLSNTEAFF
>15|TRBD1|TRBJ2-1|TRBV6-1|few
TGTGCCAGCAGCCCCGACAGGGAAGAGGGCAATGAGCAGTTCTTC
CASSPDREEGNEQFF
>14|-|TRBJ1-6|TRBV7-6|few
TGTGCCAGCAGCTTAGAGGAGGGAATCCCACCCCTCCACTTT
CASSLEEGIPPLHF
>17|-|TRBJ2-1|TRBV15|few
TGTGCCACCAGCAGAGAACGGGTCGGGCTAGCGAGTGATGAGCAGTTCTTC
CATSRERVGLASDEQFF
>15|TRBD2|TRBJ2-1|TRBV29-1|many
TGCAGCGTTTACGGTTGGGCGGGAGGTATCAATGAGCAGTTCTTC
CSVYGWAGGINEQFF
>15|-|TRBJ2-2|TRBV4-1|-
TGCGCCAGCAGCCAAGGGGGGGGCGCCACCGGGGAGCTGTTTTTT
CASSQGGGATGELFF
>16|-|TRBJ2-3|TRBV7-9|-
TGTGCCAGCATGCCGGGTAGGGGGAAAAACACAGATACGCAGTATTTT
CASMPGRGKNTDTQYF
>13|-|TRBJ2-7|TRBV7-8|-
TGTGCCAGCAGCCACCTCGAAGTGTACGAGCAGTACTTC
CASSHLEVYEQYF
>15|TRBD1|TRBJ2-5|TRBV13|-
TGTGCCAGCAGCTTATTAGGGGGCAGTGGAGAGACCCAGTACTTC
CASSLLGGSGETQYF
>14|-|TRBJ2-5|TRBV9|-
TGTGCCAGCAGCGTAGCGAGCGGGCCAGAGACCCAGTACTTC
CASSVASGPETQYF
>14|-|TRBJ2-1|TRBV7-9|few
TGTGCCAGCAGGGGGGAGAGCTCCTACAATGAGCAGTTCTTC
CASRGESSYNEQFF
>13|-|TRBJ2-2|TRBV7-9|many
TGTGCCAGCAGCCGCTCTTCCACCGGGGAGCTGTTTTTT
CASSRSSTGELFF
>16|-|TRBJ1-4|TRBV7-6|-
TGTGCCAGCAGCTTAGAAAGGGCCTCAACTAATGAAAAACTGTTTTTT
CASSLERASTNEKLFF
>15|-|TRBJ2-3|TRBV7-9|-
TGTGCCAGCACCACCTCAGGGGACCTCACAGATACGCAGTATTTT
CASTTSGDLTDTQYF
>15|-|TRBJ1-3|TRBV4-1|-
TGCGCCAGCAGCCAAGGCTGGGACATCGGAAACACCATATATTTT
CASSQGWDIGNTIYF
>13|-|TRBJ2-1|TRBV9|few
TGTGCCAGCAGCGCCGACAGAAACAATGAGCAGTTCTTC
CASSADRNNEQFF
>16|TRBD2|TRBJ2-7|TRBV4-2|many
TGTGCCAGCAGCCAAGATCCTAGCGGGAGCTTCGGAGAGCAGTACTTC
CASSQDPSGSFGEQYF
>15|-|TRBJ2-7|TRBV20-1|few
TGCAGTGCCTACATTTCCGAATCGTTTTCCTACGAGCAGTACTTC
CSAYISESFSYEQYF
>16|-|TRBJ2-5|TRBV19|-
TGTGCCAGTAGTATAGGAGCGGGAGACAGGGGAGAGACCCAGTACTTC
CASSIGAGDRGETQYF
>13|TRBD1|TRBJ1-2|TRBV2|-
TGTGCCAGCAGCCAGGGACAGAGCTATGGCTACACCTTC
CASSQGQSYGYTF
>13|-|TRBJ2-7|TRBV29-1|-
TGCAGCGTTGTAATAAGAGGGAGGCACGAGCAGTACTTC
CSVVIRGRHEQYF
>14|-|TRBJ2-7|TRBV6-1|few
TGTGCCAGCAGTGAACTGATAGGTGGCTACGAGCAGTACTTC
CASSELIGGYEQYF
>15|-|TRBJ2-1|TRBV6-2/TRBV6-3|-
TGTGCCAGCAGTTACGGCGCTAGACCCTACAATGAGCAGTTCTTC
CASSYGARPYNEQFF
>16|-|TRBJ2-1|TRBV15|-
TGTGCCACCAGCAACTCCGGGACTGATCTATACAATGAGCAGTTCTTC
CATSNSGTDLYNEQFF
>15|-|TRBJ2-1|TRBV3-1|-
TGTGCCAGCAGCCAACAAACGCCAATATACAATGAGCAGTTCTTC
CASSQQTPIYNEQFF
>13|-|TRBJ2-7|TRBV11-2|few
TGTGCCAGCAGCCGCGCGGGGAACTACGAGCAGTACTTC
CASSRAGNYEQYF
>16|TRBD1|TRBJ1-1|TRBV12-3/TRBV12-4|-
TGTGCCAGCAGTTTTCCCGGGACAGGGGGTTTCCCTGAAGCTTTCTTT
CASSFPGTGGFPEAFF
>15|TRBD1|TRBJ1-1|TRBV20-1|few
TGCAGTGCTATAGCCCCCGACAGGGCCTTCACTGAAGCTTTCTTT
CSAIAPDRAFTEAFF
>14|TRBD1|TRBJ1-1|TRBV11-3|-
TGTGCCAGCAGCCCGCGGACAGGGCACACTGAAGCTTTCTTT
CASSPRTGHTEAFF
>13|-|TRBJ2-1|TRBV5-1|-
TGCGCCAGCAGCTTGTCGTGGATCGATGAGCAGTTCTTC
CASSLSWIDEQFF
>13|-|TRBJ1-2|TRBV5-1|-
TGCGCCTGCAGCCTAACAGAAAACTATGGCTACACCTTC
CACSLTENYGYTF
>14|-|TRBJ1-1|TRBV12-3/TRBV12-4|-
TGTGCCAGCAGTTTATGGCGGGGAACCACTGAAGCTTTCTTT
CASSLWRGTTEAFF
>14|-|TRBJ1-5|TRBV6-1|few
TGTGCCAGCAGTGAATGGTTAAGCAATCAGCCCCAGCATTTT
CASSEWLSNQPQHF
>15|TRBD2|TRBJ2-1|TRBV28|few
TGTGCCAGCAGTTTGGGGACTAGACCTATGGATGAGCAGTTCTTC
CASSLGTRPMDEQFF
>13|-|TRBJ2-2|TRBV27|-
TGTGCCAGCAGTTTATCGTTGCGGGGAGAGCTGTTTTTT
CASSLSLRGELFF
>16|TRBD2|TRBJ2-3|TRBV30|once
TGTGCCTGGAGTGTGCGGGGGACGCACCCCACAGATACGCAGTATTTT
CAWSVRGTHPTDTQYF
>17|-|TRBJ2-1|TRBV2|few
TGTGCCAGCAGTGAGGGTGGAATCAACCTCTCCTACAATGAGCAGTTCTTC
CASSEGGINLSYNEQFF
>17|TRBD1|TRBJ2-5|TRBV6-2/TRBV6-3|few
TGTGCCAGCAGTCACGACCGGGACAGGGACCCTCGGGAGACCCAGTACTTC
CASSHDRDRDPRETQYF
>14|-|TRBJ2-1|TRBV27|-
TGTGCCAGCAGTTTAATTAACAGTATCAATGAGCAGTTCTTC
CASSLINSINEQFF